The 4 T cell receptor beta chains reported below all come from one sample, sequenced in a study of Tregs in tolerant kidney transplant recipients (dated by TCRdb to between 2018 and 2021). This sample's time point label indicates: blood sample drawn before combined kidney and bone marrow transplant. Libraries were constructed by the immunoSEQ multiplex PCR assay. In its TCRdb copy, this immuneACCESS table keeps in-frame sequences only and misses some clones. Where compared with another copy, unresolved V genes explain less than half of these, and the others have no known cause. The sample's table covers some 52,000 clones. The ten biggest clones cover roughly 0.89% of the sample. The sample here was CD4+ T cells from blood, taken before the transplant. These receptors originate from a human donor who received a combined kidney and bone marrow transplant.

To note about this clone: Read coverage stops 3 residues before the CDR3 terminus; the germline J gene supplies the remainder. The rearrangement links TRBV5-4 to TRBJ1-2; tentative D call: TRBD1 (5 bases). Trimming removed 4 bases from V and 0 bases from J, with 10 bases in between. The CDR3 runs 14 residues. Germline V gene sequence: CDR1 SGHNT, CDR2 YYREEE (reference sequence). The sequenced part of the CDR3 DNA is TGTGCCAGCAGCCCCGTCAGGGCTAACTATGGC. Its protein is CASSPVRANYG. The complete CDR3 reads CASSPVRANYGYTF. The full variable domain, with the rest looked up from reference TRBV5-4 and TRBJ1-2, is ETGVTQSPTHLIKTRGQQVTLRCSSQSGHNTVSWYQQALGQGPQFIFQYYREEENGRGNFPPRFSGLQFPNYSSELNVNALELDDSALYLCASSPVRANYGYTFGSGTRLTVV.

Comment on this clone: The read falls 3 residues short of the CDR3 end, and the missing part is taken from the germline J gene. The gene calls are TRBV19 and TRBJ2-1, with 10 positions matching TRBD1. Germline V gene lookup returns CDR1 LNHDA and CDR2 SQIVND (reference sequence). The CDR3 spans 14 residues. V shed 4 bases and J 9 bases; nucleotides not matched to a gene: 6. The covered CDR3 bases are TGTGCCAGTAGTACGGGACAGGGGCGGGCTGAG. Its translation is CASSTGQGRAE. The whole CDR3 region reads CASSTGQGRAEQFF.

A remark on this clone: With the read ending 3 residues before the CDR3 end, the germline J gene is used to fill in that end. This rearrangement joins TRBV29-1 to TRBJ1-6, with D possibly being TRBD1 (6 bases). The CDR3 consists of 14 residues. Germline CDR1 is SQVTM and CDR2 is ANQGSEA. V dropped 7 bases and J dropped 10 bases, with 20 bases sitting between them. The CDR3 is CSATHRAKGSPLHF. The CDR3 DNA, read in part, is TGCAGCGCCACCCACAGGGCGAAAGGGTCACCC.

For this clone: The sequenced fragment ends 3 residues before the CDR3 boundary, so the rest is inferred from the germline J gene. The rearrangement joins TRBV30 to TRBJ1-5, with 9 bases identical to TRBD1. This CDR3 is built from 13 residues. Trimming removed 5 bases from V and 5 bases from J; junction bases left unmatched: 4. Looked up from germline, CDR1 is GTSNPN and CDR2 is SVGIG (reference sequence). The CDR3 loop reads CAWADRGDQPQHF. Incomplete CDR3 DNA: TGTGCCTGGGCGGACAGGGGTGATCAGCCC. The variable domain in full, completed from reference TRBV30 and TRBJ1-5, reads SQTIHQWPATLVQPVGSPLSLECTVEGTSNPNLYWYRQAAGRGLQLLFYSVGIGQISSEVPQNLSASRPQDRQFILSSKKLLLSDSGFYLCAWADRGDQPQHFGDGTRLSIL.